This TCR beta chain came from a study of shared clonotypes between healthy human individuals. Germline V gives CDR1 GTSNPN, CDR2 SVGIG (reference sequence). This CDR3 region has 14 residues. Trimming removed 2 bases at V and 6 bases at J, with 16 bases between. The authors split each subset's genomic DNA evenly across several immunoSEQ plates. Using ten immunoSEQ deep assay plates, investigators sequenced unsorted PBMC DNA. TCRdb keeps only in-frame clones here, not all; method: immunoSEQ multiplex PCR. The repertoire holds fewer than 550,000 clones, with 60% to 80% as singletons. The clonotype was recovered from a woman aged 40 to 55 in good health. Some clones in this sample may be carry-over from other donors' samples. This rearrangement joins TRBV30 to TRBJ1-2; the D gene is possibly TRBD1 (5 bases). The specimen sequenced was PBMCs. The CDR3 DNA follows: TGTGCCTGGAGTACCCTGCGGCAGGGCCATGGCTACACCTTC. It yields the protein CAWSTLRQGHGYTF.